This record looks at one T cell receptor beta chain sequence and its context. Its cognate antigen is unknown. In germline, CDR1 is LNHDA, CDR2 SQIVND (reference sequence). V lost 3 bases and J 4 bases, leaving 9 bases between the germline ends. There are 13 residues in the CDR3. This entry belongs to a study of T cell responses to AZD1222 COVID-19 vaccine. Points from the study as a whole: Only five or six AZD1222 recipients tested seropositive at baseline. Targeting of unmutated variant regions was reportedly seen in nearly half of spike-specific TCRs.

Data came from immunoSEQ multiplex PCR; TCRdb stores just in-frame clones and leaves some out. The sample lists about 200,000 clones; 85% to 95% were seen once. Samples with a second dose at about 4 or about 12 weeks were pooled together. V is TRBV19 and J is TRBJ2-5, with a weak D call TRBD1 (5 bases). This TCR was recovered from an adult who received the AZD1222 COVID-19 vaccine. The sample here was peripheral blood, taken 28 days after the second AZD1222 dose. The DNA of the CDR3 is TGTGCCAGTAGTATGTGGCAGGGAGAGACCCAGTACTTC. Translated, it gives CASSMWQGETQYF.